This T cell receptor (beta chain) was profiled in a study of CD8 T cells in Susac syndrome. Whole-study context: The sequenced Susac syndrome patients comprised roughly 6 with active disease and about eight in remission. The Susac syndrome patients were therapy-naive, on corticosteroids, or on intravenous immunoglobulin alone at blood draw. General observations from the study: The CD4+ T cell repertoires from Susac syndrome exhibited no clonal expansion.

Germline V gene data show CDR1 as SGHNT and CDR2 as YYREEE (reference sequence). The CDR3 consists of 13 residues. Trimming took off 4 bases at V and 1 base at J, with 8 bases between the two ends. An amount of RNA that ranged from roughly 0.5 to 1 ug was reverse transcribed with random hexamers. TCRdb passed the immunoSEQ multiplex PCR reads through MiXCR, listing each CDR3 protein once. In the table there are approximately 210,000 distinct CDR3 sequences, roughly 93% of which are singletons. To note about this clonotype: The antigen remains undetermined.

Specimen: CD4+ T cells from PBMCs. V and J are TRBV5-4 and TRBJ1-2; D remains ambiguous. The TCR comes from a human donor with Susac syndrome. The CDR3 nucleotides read TGTGCCAGCAGCCGGGCGGGTAACTATGGCTACACCTTC. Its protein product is CASSRAGNYGYTF.